This TCR beta chain stems from a study of blood T cell repertoires in COVID-19. Original handling: By means of reference gene primer amplification, nucleated cell counts were estimated. Sequencing used immunoSEQ multiplex PCR; TCRdb keeps in-frame clones, though not all of them. The DNA was the basis for D and trimming; V, J and clone size are from that table. The sample gives 80,000 to 100,000 clones, approximately 79% of which show up once; around 4% is in the top ten. Per germline, CDR1 SGHVS and CDR2 FQNEAQ. This CDR3 is built from 15 residues. V gave up 5 bases and J gave up 6 bases; unmatched junction bases: 6.

Sequenced: peripheral blood. The chain employs TRBV7-8 and TRBJ2-1, with TRBD2 matching 11 bases. The origin of this receptor is a man between 65 and 80 years old with COVID-19, enrolled during active disease. CDR3 nucleotides: TGTGCCAGCAGCACCACTAGCGGGAGCGGCAATGAGCAGTTCTTC. Translating gives CASSTTSGSGNEQFF.